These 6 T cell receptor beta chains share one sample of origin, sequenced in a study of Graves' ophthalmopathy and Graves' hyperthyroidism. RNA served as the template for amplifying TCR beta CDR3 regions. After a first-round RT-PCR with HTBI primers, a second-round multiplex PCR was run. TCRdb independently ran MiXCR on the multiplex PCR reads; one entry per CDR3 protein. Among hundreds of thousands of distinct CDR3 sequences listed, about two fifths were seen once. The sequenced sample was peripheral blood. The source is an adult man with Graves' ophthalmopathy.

CDR3 DNA: TGCAGCGTTGAGGGGGATCTACGGGATGAGCAGTTCTTC. Its protein product is CSVEGDLRDEQFF. The chain couples TRBV29-1 to TRBJ2-1; D may be TRBD1 or TRBD2 (5 bases each). The germline V gene has CDR1 SQVTM and CDR2 ANQGSEA. V lost 3 bases, J lost 8 bases, and 14 bases lay in between. This CDR3 has 13 residues.

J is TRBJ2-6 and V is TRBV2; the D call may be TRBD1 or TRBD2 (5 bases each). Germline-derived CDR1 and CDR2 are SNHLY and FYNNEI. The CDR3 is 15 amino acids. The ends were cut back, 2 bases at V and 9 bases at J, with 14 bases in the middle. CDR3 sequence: CASSETVEGRNVLTF. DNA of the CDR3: TGTGCCAGCAGTGAAACTGTAGAGGGGCGCAACGTCCTGACTTTC.

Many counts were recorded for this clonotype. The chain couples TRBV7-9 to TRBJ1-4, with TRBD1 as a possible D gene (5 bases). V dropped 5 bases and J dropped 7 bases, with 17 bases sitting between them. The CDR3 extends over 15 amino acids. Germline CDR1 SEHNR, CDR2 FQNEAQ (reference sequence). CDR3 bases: TGTGCCAGCAGCCCGGGGCGGGGGAGGGGTGAAAAACTGTTTTTT. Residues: CASSPGRGRGEKLFF.

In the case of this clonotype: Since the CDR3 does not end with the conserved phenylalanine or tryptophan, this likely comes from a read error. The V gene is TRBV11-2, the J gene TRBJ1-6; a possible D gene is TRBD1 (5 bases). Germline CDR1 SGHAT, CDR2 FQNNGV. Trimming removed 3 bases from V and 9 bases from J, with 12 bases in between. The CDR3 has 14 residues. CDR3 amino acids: CASSFGGRGSPLHL. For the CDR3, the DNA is TGTGCCAGCAGCTTTGGAGGGAGGGGTTCACCCCTCCACCTC.

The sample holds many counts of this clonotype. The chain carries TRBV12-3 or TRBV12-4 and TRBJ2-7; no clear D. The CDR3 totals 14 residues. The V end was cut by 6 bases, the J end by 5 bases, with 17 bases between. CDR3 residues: CASSREVGWNEQYF. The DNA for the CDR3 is TGTGCCAGCAGCCGCGAAGTGGGGTGGAACGAGCAGTACTTC.

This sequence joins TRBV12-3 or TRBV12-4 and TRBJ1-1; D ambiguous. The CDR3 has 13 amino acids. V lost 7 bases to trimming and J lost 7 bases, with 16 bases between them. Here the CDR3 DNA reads TGTGCCAGCACCTTGATGTTTGACAATGAAGCTTTCTTT. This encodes CASTLMFDNEAFF.